This is a list of T cell receptor beta chains from one sample in a study of OX40 agonist ivuxolimab in advanced cancers. Here immunoSEQ multiplex PCR was the method, and the copy in TCRdb shows in-frame clones only, minus some. The sample has about 68,000 clones; 91% are singletons. The specimen was CD4+ or CD8+ T cells sorted from blood, collected in a trial of the OX40 agonist ivuxolimab. Source of these receptors: an adult with an advanced solid tumor such as melanoma, head and neck, liver or kidney cancer. The CDR3 runs from the conserved cysteine through the conserved F or W. The D gene is left open where the match is weak. Clone sizes are given selectively: once, few, many, or a class where the clone is expanded.

TRBJ1-3 NA NA TRBV6-1 17 CASSEISHGDSGNTIYF TGTGCCAGCAGTGAAATCTCCCACGGTGACTCTGGAAACACCATATATTTT
TRBJ2-2 once TRBD1 TRBV19 15 CASSVNRGRDGELFF TGTGCCAGTAGTGTAAACAGGGGGCGCGACGGGGAGCTGTTTTTT
TRBJ1-1 NA TRBD1 TRBV6-1 12 CASRETQGEAFF TGTGCCAGCAGGGAGACACAGGGGGAAGCTTTCTTT
TRBJ2-1 NA NA TRBV7-8 13 CASSLDPVNAQFF TGTGCCAGCAGCCTCGACCCGGTAAATGCGCAGTTCTTC
TRBJ1-2 NA NA TRBV6-1 13 CASTTTGAGGYTF TGTGCCAGCACCACTACGGGGGCGGGTGGCTACACCTTC
TRBJ1-4 NA NA TRBV19 16 CASSISSRTSGEKLFF TGTGCCAGTAGTATCTCAAGTAGGACATCGGGTGAAAAACTGTTTTTT
TRBJ2-3 once TRBD2 TRBV5-1 18 CASTPSGRAESITDTQYF TGCGCCAGCACGCCTAGCGGGAGGGCCGAATCCATCACAGATACGCAGTATTTT
TRBJ2-3 once NA TRBV11-2 12 CASSPAGPTQYF TGTGCCAGCAGTCCAGCTGGTCCTACGCAGTATTTT
TRBJ1-2 NA TRBD1 TRBV6-6 14 CASSPLPGQGGYTF TGTGCCAGCAGTCCGCTCCCGGGACAGGGTGGCTACACCTTC
TRBJ2-5 NA TRBD1 TRBV19 14 CASNHDRAQETQYF TGTGCCAGTAACCACGACAGGGCCCAAGAGACCCAGTACTTC
TRBJ2-7 NA NA TRBV25-1 14 CASSKLAASYEQYF TGTGCCAGCAGTAAACTAGCAGCATCCTACGAGCAGTACTTC
TRBJ2-2 NA NA TRBV12-5 15 CASGLVAGFVGELFF TGTGCTAGTGGTTTGGTAGCAGGGTTTGTCGGGGAGCTGTTTTTT
TRBJ1-1 NA NA TRBV6-5 15 CATTPPGRLNTEAFF TGTGCCACCACTCCCCCGGGACGCTTGAACACTGAAGCTTTCTTT
TRBJ1-1 NA TRBD1 TRBV7-2 15 CASSPIFRGATEAFF TGTGCCAGCAGCCCCATTTTCAGGGGGGCCACTGAAGCTTTCTTT
TRBJ2-7 NA NA TRBV2 12 CASRVSVGEQYF TGTGCCAGCAGGGTTAGCGTGGGCGAGCAGTACTTC
TRBJ2-3 NA TRBD2 TRBV6-5 15 CASGVGAGATDTQYF TGTGCCAGCGGGGTTGGGGCGGGAGCCACAGATACGCAGTATTTT
TRBJ2-1 NA TRBD2 TRBV19 14 CASRSLAGLYEQFF TGTGCCAGTAGGAGTCTAGCGGGACTTTACGAGCAGTTCTTC
TRBJ1-5 NA NA TRBV18 14 CASSPGKINQPQHF TGTGCCAGCTCACCAGGGAAGATTAATCAGCCCCAGCATTTT
TRBJ2-5 once NA TRBV19 13 CASSHRYQETQYF TGTGCCAGTAGTCATCGATACCAAGAGACCCAGTACTTC
TRBJ2-1 NA TRBD2 TRBV14 15 CASSQVGRGYNEQFF TGTGCCAGCAGCCAAGTCGGGAGGGGCTACAATGAGCAGTTCTTC
TRBJ1-1 few NA TRBV9 14 CASSVDGMRTEAFF TGTGCCAGCAGCGTAGATGGTATGAGGACTGAAGCTTTCTTT
TRBJ2-7 NA NA TRBV25-1 14 CASAPHRDPYEQYF TGTGCCAGTGCTCCCCACAGGGACCCCTACGAGCAGTACTTC
TRBJ1-1 NA NA TRBV7-2 18 CASSPAPSGVGMNTEAFF TGTGCCAGCAGCCCGGCCCCGTCAGGCGTCGGGATGAACACTGAAGCTTTCTTT
TRBJ2-1 NA TRBD2 TRBV5-5 20 CASSLAGTSGILSSYNEQFF TGTGCCAGCAGCCTTGCCGGGACTAGCGGGATACTGAGCTCCTACAATGAGCAGTTCTTC
TRBJ1-5 NA NA TRBV4-1 15 CASSQITGLSQPQHF TGCGCCAGCAGCCAAATAACAGGGTTAAGTCAGCCCCAGCATTTT
TRBJ2-5 NA TRBD2 TRBV5-1 14 CASSIIRGGETQYF TGCGCCAGCAGCATTATAAGGGGAGGGGAGACCCAGTACTTC
TRBJ1-4 NA NA TRBV28 15 CASSLWGSSNEKLFF TGTGCCAGCAGTTTATGGGGATCATCTAATGAAAAACTGTTTTTT
TRBJ2-5 NA TRBD1 TRBV5-1 14 CASSYGTGDGAQYF TGCGCCAGCAGCTACGGGACAGGCGACGGGGCCCAGTACTTC
TRBJ2-5 NA TRBD1 TRBV5-4 16 CASSMGQAPWEETQYF TGTGCCAGCAGCATGGGACAGGCCCCCTGGGAAGAGACCCAGTACTTC
TRBJ2-7 NA NA TRBV28 13 CASRNGGNYEQYF TGTGCCAGCAGGAACGGGGGTAACTACGAGCAGTACTTC
TRBJ2-5 NA TRBD2 TRBV10-3 16 CAIRAGTSGYQETQYF TGTGCCATCAGAGCCGGGACTAGCGGCTACCAAGAGACCCAGTACTTC
TRBJ1-5 NA TRBD1 TRBV16 16 CASSQLRGQVNQPQHF TGTGCCAGCAGCCAACTCCGGGGACAGGTAAATCAGCCCCAGCATTTT
TRBJ1-2 once NA TRBV5-6 15 CASSRRTGLTEGYTF TGTGCCAGCAGCCGCCGCACAGGCCTTACGGAAGGCTACACCTTC
TRBJ2-1 NA TRBD1 TRBV19 15 CASSATGGAWNEQFF TGTGCCAGTAGTGCCACAGGGGGCGCGTGGAATGAGCAGTTCTTC
TRBJ2-1 NA NA TRBV7-3 14 CASSPSPPNNEQFF TGTGCCAGCAGTCCCTCTCCCCCAAACAATGAGCAGTTCTTC
TRBJ1-1 NA NA TRBV19 14 CASTPGTVNTEAFF TGTGCCAGTACCCCCGGGACGGTGAACACTGAAGCTTTCTTT
TRBJ1-2 NA NA TRBV6-5 13 CASSYSRDYGYTF TGTGCCAGCAGTTACTCCCGGGACTATGGCTACACCTTC
TRBJ2-1 NA NA TRBV29-1 9 CSVEYEQFF TGCAGCGTTGAGTATGAGCAGTTCTTC
TRBJ2-2 NA TRBD1 TRBV6-4 16 CASSAGQGGNTGELFF TGTGCCAGCAGTGCAGGACAGGGCGGGAACACCGGGGAGCTGTTTTTT
TRBJ2-7 NA NA TRBV10-2 12 CASSLAAYEQYF TGCGCCAGCAGTTTAGCGGCCTACGAGCAGTACTTC
TRBJ1-3 NA NA TRBV19 15 CASSVDSGAVNTIYF TGTGCCAGTAGTGTAGACAGTGGGGCCGTAAACACCATATATTTT
TRBJ2-2 NA TRBD2 TRBV10-3 15 CAISGTSGYTGELFF TGTGCCATCAGTGGGACTAGCGGTTACACCGGGGAGCTGTTTTTT
TRBJ2-1 NA NA TRBV19 15 CASRGGGPSYNEQFF TGTGCCAGTAGAGGGGGAGGGCCTTCCTACAATGAGCAGTTCTTC
TRBJ2-2 NA NA TRBV18 16 CASSIRTKANTGELFF TGTGCCAGCTCAATCCGGACAAAAGCGAACACCGGGGAGCTGTTTTTT
TRBJ1-3 NA NA TRBV2 13 CASTRSSGNTIYF TGTGCCAGCACCCGCAGCTCTGGAAACACCATATATTTT
TRBJ1-5 NA NA TRBV4-1 16 CASSQESASRNQPQHF TGCGCCAGCAGCCAAGAATCCGCCTCAAGGAATCAGCCCCAGCATTTT
TRBJ2-1 NA TRBD2 TRBV12-5 17 CASGLASTQAGGHEQFF TGTGCTAGTGGTTTGGCTTCTACTCAAGCGGGAGGCCATGAGCAGTTCTTC
TRBJ2-3 NA NA TRBV6-1 15 CASSEVLASTDTQYF TGTGCCAGCAGTGAAGTGTTGGCTAGCACAGATACGCAGTATTTT
TRBJ2-1 NA NA TRBV28 15 CASKGQGSSYNEQFF TGTGCCAGCAAGGGCCAGGGGAGCTCCTACAATGAGCAGTTCTTC
TRBJ2-6 NA NA TRBV7-2 15 CASSLQVSGANVLTF TGTGCCAGCAGCTTACAGGTCTCTGGGGCCAACGTCCTGACTTTC
TRBJ2-7 NA NA TRBV28 14 CASSLYQGKYEQYF TGTGCCAGCAGTTTATATCAGGGGAAATACGAGCAGTACTTC
TRBJ1-3 NA NA TRBV7-9 14 CASSPTVTGNTIYF TGTGCCAGCAGTCCGACAGTTACTGGAAACACCATATATTTT
TRBJ2-5 NA NA TRBV5-1 13 CASSVRERKTQYF TGCGCCAGCAGCGTAAGAGAGAGGAAGACCCAGTACTTC
TRBJ1-1 NA TRBD1 TRBV7-3 15 CASSSGQLMNTEAFF TGTGCCAGCAGCTCGGGACAGCTCATGAACACTGAAGCTTTCTTT
TRBJ2-2 NA NA TRBV7-2 15 CASSRRGSYTGELFF TGTGCCAGCAGCAGACGAGGGTCGTACACCGGGGAGCTGTTTTTT
TRBJ1-4 few TRBD1 TRBV2 13 CANRDRGREKLFF TGTGCCAATCGGGACAGGGGCAGGGAAAAACTGTTTTTT
TRBJ1-6 once NA TRBV6-7 13 CALPPPGKSPLHF TGTGCCCTCCCCCCGCCGGGGAAATCACCCCTCCACTTT
TRBJ2-7 NA TRBD2 TRBV29-1 17 CSVEGIASGRSSYEQYF TGCAGCGTTGAAGGTATCGCTAGCGGGAGGTCCTCCTACGAGCAGTACTTC
TRBJ1-1 NA NA TRBV9 13 CASSVGRNTEAFF TGTGCCAGCAGCGTAGGCAGGAACACTGAAGCTTTCTTT